The 11 T cell receptor beta chains listed next were all sequenced from one sample in a study of PD-1 blockade in classical Hodgkin lymphoma. Clones were sequenced by immunoSEQ multiplex PCR, and TCRdb holds only the in-frame ones, with some missing. There are roughly 100,000 clones in the sample; about 93% occur only once, and around 2% lies in the top ten. The time point denotes: cycle 4 day 1 (C4D1), after 6 weeks of nivolumab. Relapse was seen in all patients after autologous stem cell transplantation, and brentuximab vedotin exposure was variable. Sample: peripheral blood mononuclear cells (PBMCs), taken before the fourth cycle of nivolumab. The receptors shown here come from a human donor with classical Hodgkin lymphoma.

This chain uses TRBV27 with TRBJ1-5; no definite D call. This CDR3 is built from 12 residues. Germline CDR1 and CDR2: MNHEY and SMNVEV (reference sequence). Trimming removed 6 bases from V and 6 bases from J, with 9 bases in between. CDR3 in amino acids: CASRTLSQPQHF. The CDR3 DNA reads as TGTGCCAGCAGGACCCTTAGTCAGCCCCAGCATTTT.

The chain couples TRBV15 to TRBJ2-3, with 9 bases that match TRBD2. The CDR3 extends over 16 amino acids. CDR1 is LNHNV and CDR2 is YYDKDF in the germline V gene (reference sequence). The trim removed 1 base at V and 4 bases at J, leaving 6 bases unmatched. The CDR3 spells CATSRVAGASSDTQYF. In DNA, the CDR3 is TGTGCCACCAGCAGAGTAGCGGGAGCTTCATCAGATACGCAGTATTTT.

V gene TRBV15 combines with J gene TRBJ2-7, with 7 bases identical to TRBD1. The CDR3 is 13 residues long. Germline CDR1 is LNHNV and CDR2 is YYDKDF (reference sequence). V trimming: 4 bases; J trimming: 4 bases; junction bases outside the gene matches: 4. The CDR3 protein is CATSKGGLYEQYF. The CDR3 nucleotides are TGTGCCACCAGCAAAGGGGGCCTATACGAGCAGTACTTC.

The genes are TRBV6-5 and TRBJ1-2; D gene ambiguous. Germline lookup yields CDR1 MNHEY and CDR2 SVGAGI. The CDR3 has 12 amino acids. V was cut by 1 base and J by 7 bases, with 7 bases left in between. The chain's CDR3 is CASSYLGGGYTF. For the CDR3, the DNA is TGTGCCAGCAGTTACTTGGGCGGTGGCTACACCTTC.

On this clone: The identical CDR3 is also encoded by other nucleotide sequences in the sample. This rearrangement joins TRBV14 to TRBJ1-2; 7 bases fit TRBD1. Germline lookup yields CDR1 SGHDN and CDR2 FVKESK. The V segment lost 3 bases and the J segment 4 bases; nucleotides outside the gene matches: 2. This CDR3 comprises 13 residues. The CDR3 spells CASSQTGPYGYTF. The CDR3 DNA follows: TGTGCCAGCAGCCAGACAGGGCCCTATGGCTACACCTTC.

This sequence joins TRBV4-2 and TRBJ2-1; 8 bases are shared with TRBD1. The CDR3 has 17 residues. J gave up 4 bases and V 2 bases, and 10 bases lay outside the gene matches. The germline V gene encodes CDR1 LGHNA and CDR2 YNFKEQ. The CDR3 sequence is CASSQPTGELTYNEQFF. CDR3 coding DNA: TGTGCCAGCAGCCAACCGACAGGGGAGTTAACGTACAATGAGCAGTTCTTC.

This chain joins TRBV6-1 and TRBJ2-7; tentatively, D is TRBD1 (6 bases). V lost 3 bases and J 6 bases, leaving 18 bases between the germline ends. The length of the CDR3 is 15 residues. CDR1 MNHNS and CDR2 SASEGT come from the germline V gene. CDR3 residues: CASSEFQAGAVEQYF. The CDR3 DNA reads as TGTGCCAGCAGTGAGTTCCAGGCAGGGGCGGTCGAGCAGTACTTC.

This chain links TRBV29-1 with TRBJ2-5, with D possibly called TRBD1 or TRBD2 (5 bases each). This CDR3 region has 13 residues. Trimming stripped 6 bases from V and 5 bases from J, with 16 bases between. Germline assignment: CDR1 SQVTM and CDR2 ANQGSEA. The CDR3 DNA reads TGCAGCGTCCGAAGGGGCCGGGACGAGACCCAGTACTTC. Protein: CSVRRGRDETQYF. Full variable domain (rest looked up from reference TRBV29-1 and TRBJ2-5): SAVISQKPSRDICQRGTSLTIQCQVDSQVTMMFWYRQQPGQSLTLIATANQGSEATYESGFVIDKFPISRPNLTFSTLTVSNMSPEDSSIYLCSVRRGRDETQYFGPGTRLLVL.

The chain employs TRBV4-1 and TRBJ2-7; unclear D gene. The CDR3 contains 14 residues. CDR1 MGHRA and CDR2 YSYEKL come from the germline V gene. The V gene lost 1 base and the J gene lost 0 bases, with 7 bases spanning the gap. CDR3 nucleotide sequence: TGCGCCAGCAGCCAAGGGGGTTACTCCTACGAGCAGTACTTC. This translates into CASSQGGYSYEQYF.

The chain recombines TRBV18 with TRBJ1-2, with D unresolved. This CDR3 is 16 amino acids long. V was trimmed by 3 bases and J by 5 bases, leaving 19 bases between them. Germline CDR1 and CDR2: KGHSH and LQKENI. CDR3 sequence (DNA): TGTGCCAGCTCACCGAAGGACTCAGCCCCAGCTTATGGCTACACCTTC. Translation gives CASSPKDSAPAYGYTF.

The gene calls are TRBV6-1 and TRBJ1-2, with unresolved D. Trimming took 4 bases from V and 4 from J, leaving 10 bases between them. Germline CDR1 MNHNS, CDR2 SASEGT. The CDR3 has 13 amino acids. The CDR3, as DNA: TGTGCCAGCAGTGCAAGTGTACGCTATGGCTACACCTTC. Its protein is CASSASVRYGYTF.